The 13 T cell receptor beta chains presented below share a single source sample, sequenced in a study of OX40 agonist ivuxolimab in advanced cancers. Method: immunoSEQ multiplex PCR; TCRdb's copy keeps in-frame clones and lacks some. The profile covers about 80,000 clones, with roughly nine tenths appearing a single time and roughly 4.9% taken by the ten largest. The sample here was CD4+ or CD8+ T cells sorted from blood, taken in a trial of the OX40 agonist ivuxolimab. These receptors all stem from an adult with an advanced solid tumor such as melanoma, head and neck, liver or kidney cancer.

V gene TRBV28 combines with J gene TRBJ1-3; D gene uncertain. Germline assignment: CDR1 MDHEN and CDR2 SYDVKM. The CDR3 has 16 residues. Trimming removed 7 bases at V and 0 bases at J, with 16 bases between. CDR3 DNA: TGTGCCAGCACCCGCCCCGAACACCTCTCTGGAAACACCATATATTTT. Its translation is CASTRPEHLSGNTIYF.

V gene TRBV27 combines with J gene TRBJ2-5; TRBD2 aligns across 9 bases. The CDR3 has 18 residues. Germline loops: CDR1 MNHEY, CDR2 SMNVEV (reference sequence). The ends lost 4 bases at V and 6 bases at J; junction bases unmatched: 18. Here the CDR3 reads CASSYKGTSNTVQKTQYF. The CDR3 DNA follows: TGTGCCAGCAGTTACAAAGGGACTAGCAACACCGTCCAGAAGACCCAGTACTTC.

J is TRBJ1-2 and V is TRBV5-4; tentatively, D is TRBD1 (5 bases). V was clipped by 6 bases and J by 0 bases, with 9 bases between them. CDR3 length equals 13 residues. Germline loops: CDR1 SGHNT, CDR2 YYREEE (reference sequence). The CDR3 nucleotides read TGTGCCAGCAACGGGGCTGCTAACTATGGCTACACCTTC. Its translation: CASNGAANYGYTF.

This chain uses TRBV4-3 with TRBJ2-7, with D perhaps matching TRBD2 (6 bases). The germline V gene encodes CDR1 LGHNA and CDR2 YSLEER. V was trimmed by 3 bases and J by 3 bases, leaving 15 bases between them. The CDR3 is 15 amino acids. This CDR3 is CASSHSPGTYYEQYF. For the CDR3, the DNA is TGCGCCAGCAGCCACTCCCCCGGGACTTACTACGAGCAGTACTTC.

This clone was detected only once. The chain employs TRBV6-1 and TRBJ2-7; D is possibly TRBD2 (7 bases). The CDR3 totals 13 residues. Germline CDR1 reads MNHNS; CDR2 reads SASEGT. Trimming left V 6 bases short and J 3 bases short, with 12 bases between. CDR3 protein: CASRGEGVYEQYF. The CDR3 DNA sequence: TGTGCCAGCAGGGGGGAGGGGGTCTACGAGCAGTACTTC.

The J gene is TRBJ2-5, the V gene TRBV19, with TRBD2 matching 10 bases. V shed 3 bases and J 2 bases; nucleotides not matched to a gene: 6. Germline V gene data show CDR1 as LNHDA and CDR2 as SQIVND (reference sequence). The CDR3 extends over 16 amino acids. CDR3 loop: CASSIPGLAAQETQYF. The CDR3 bases are TGTGCCAGTAGTATCCCCGGACTAGCGGCACAAGAGACCCAGTACTTC.

CDR3 coding DNA: TGTGCCAGCAGACCTAGCGGGTCTGGGGCCAACGTCCTGACTTTC. It encodes CASRPSGSGANVLTF. This rearrangement joins TRBV28 to TRBJ2-6; 8 bases match TRBD2. The junction had 2 bases not matched to a gene; V was cut back by 6 bases and J by 1 base. Germline V lookup: CDR1 MDHEN, CDR2 SYDVKM. The CDR3 has 15 residues.

The chain is built from TRBV4-3 and TRBJ2-2, with D perhaps matching TRBD1 (6 bases). Germline V gene data show CDR1 as LGHNA and CDR2 as YSLEER. The CDR3 sequence is 15 residues long. With 4 bases removed from V and 2 bases from J, the gap between germline ends came to 11 bases. For the CDR3, the DNA is TGCGCCAGCAGCCCGCAACAGGGTAACACCGGGGAGCTGTTTTTT. It encodes CASSPQQGNTGELFF.

V gene TRBV10-3 combines with J gene TRBJ2-7; D remains unclear. The CDR3 consists of 12 residues. The V gene's germline CDR1 is ENHRY and CDR2 SYGVKD. Trimming cost V 2 bases and J 11 bases, with 13 bases left between them. The CDR3 protein is CAISELAGHEYF. In DNA form, the CDR3 reads TGTGCCATCAGTGAGCTGGCAGGCCACGAGTACTTC.

The chain uses TRBV18 and TRBJ2-7; 9 bases match TRBD2. The germline CDR1 and CDR2 sequences are KGHSH and LQKENI. The CDR3 spans 15 residues. V trimming: 3 bases; J trimming: 3 bases; junction bases outside the gene matches: 6. CDR3 nucleotides: TGTGCCAGCTCACCTGAAGCGGGAGGAGGCTACGAGCAGTACTTC. This gives the protein CASSPEAGGGYEQYF.

The chain links TRBV7-9 to TRBJ1-1; the D is unclear. The CDR3 covers 19 residues. CDR1 SEHNR and CDR2 FQNEAQ come from the germline V gene (reference sequence). Trimming removed 1 base from V and 5 bases from J, with 26 bases in between. The CDR3 DNA is TGTGCCAGCAGCTTAGGAAGTTTGGCGTTAATGCCGCGCGGGACTGAAGCTTTCTTT. It translates to CASSLGSLALMPRGTEAFF.

This chain uses TRBV7-3 with TRBJ2-1; TRBD2 matches at 13 bases. Germline assignment: CDR1 SGHTA and CDR2 FQGTGA. The CDR3 is 14 residues long. J was trimmed by 6 bases and V by 5 bases; bases with no gene match: 1. CDR3 loop: CASSRTSGSNEQFF. CDR3 bases: TGTGCCAGCAGCCGGACTAGCGGGAGCAATGAGCAGTTCTTC.

This chain links TRBV5-5 with TRBJ2-7; no definite D call. The V gene lost 1 base and the J gene lost 3 bases, with 14 bases spanning the gap. From germline, CDR1 is SGHKS and CDR2 YYEKEE (reference sequence). The CDR3 spans 15 residues. The CDR3 reads CASSLSVGLDYEQYF. CDR3 in DNA: TGTGCCAGCAGCTTGTCTGTGGGGTTAGACTACGAGCAGTACTTC.